This entry lists 5 T cell receptor beta chains sequenced from one sample in a study. TCRdb passed the 5' RACE reads through MiXCR, listing each CDR3 protein once. Of some 30,000 distinct CDR3 sequences in the sample, about a quarter are singletons; the top ten hold 2.3%. The sorted Tregs were CD4+CD25+CD127-/low cells. Sequenced material: tumor-infiltrating Tregs sorted from the breast tumor. The source of these receptors is a female donor with breast cancer.

This clonotype was counted ten times or more. V gene TRBV24-1 combines with J gene TRBJ2-3, with D perhaps given as TRBD1 or TRBD2 (5 bases each). The V gene's germline CDR1 is KGHDR and CDR2 SFDVKD. The V end was cut by 0 bases, the J end by 4 bases, with 10 bases between. The CDR3 is 15 residues long. The CDR3 DNA reads TGTGCCACCAGTGATTTGGGGGGTGAAGCAGATACGCAGTATTTT. Residues: CATSDLGGEADTQYF.

This chain uses TRBV6-5 with TRBJ2-7; 8 bases fit TRBD2. CDR3 size: 16 residues. V lost 2 bases to trimming and J lost 2 bases; unmatched junction nucleotides: 8. The V gene's germline CDR1 is MNHEY and CDR2 SVGAGI. CDR3: CASSYPPAGGPYEQYF. CDR3 in DNA: TGTGCCAGCAGTTACCCCCCGGCGGGAGGCCCCTACGAGCAGTACTTC.

The chain is built from TRBV18 and TRBJ2-4; the D gene could be TRBD1 or TRBD2 (5 bases each). CDR1 and CDR2 from the germline V gene are KGHSH and LQKENI. The CDR3 extends over 16 amino acids. Trimming removed 5 bases at V and 0 bases at J, with 14 bases between. The DNA for the CDR3 is TGTGCCAGCTCAACTTCCGGGACGCTAGCCAAAAACATTCAGTACTTC. Amino acid sequence: CASSTSGTLAKNIQYF.

This clonotype has at least ten counts. The V call is TRBV21-1, the J call TRBJ1-5; the D call TRBD1 from the table was never checked on the DNA. TRBV21-1 is a listed pseudogene. The CDR3 covers 12 residues. The CDR3 nucleotides read TGTGCCAGCTGGACAGGGGATCAGCCCCAGCATTTT. Its translation: CASWTGDQPQHF.

This clonotype was found many times. The genes are TRBV20-1 and TRBJ2-4; D not certain. V was pared by 6 bases and J by 0 bases, with 9 bases between. The CDR3 is 13 amino acids. The germline gives CDR1 DFQATT, CDR2 SNEGSKA (reference sequence). The CDR3 bases are TGCAGTGCCAGACGACTAGCCAAAAACATTCAGTACTTC. This sequence encodes CSARRLAKNIQYF.